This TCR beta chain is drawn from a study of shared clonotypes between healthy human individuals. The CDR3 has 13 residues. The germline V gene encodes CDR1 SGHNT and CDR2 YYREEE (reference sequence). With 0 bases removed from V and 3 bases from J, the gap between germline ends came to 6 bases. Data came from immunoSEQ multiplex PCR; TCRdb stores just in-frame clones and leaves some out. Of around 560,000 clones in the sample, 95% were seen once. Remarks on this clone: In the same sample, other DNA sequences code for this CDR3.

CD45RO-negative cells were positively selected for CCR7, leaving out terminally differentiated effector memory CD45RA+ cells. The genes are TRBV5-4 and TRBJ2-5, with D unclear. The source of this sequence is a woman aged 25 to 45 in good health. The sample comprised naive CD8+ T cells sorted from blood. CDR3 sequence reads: CASSLETEETQYF. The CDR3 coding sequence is TGTGCCAGCAGCTTGGAAACGGAAGAGACCCAGTACTTC.